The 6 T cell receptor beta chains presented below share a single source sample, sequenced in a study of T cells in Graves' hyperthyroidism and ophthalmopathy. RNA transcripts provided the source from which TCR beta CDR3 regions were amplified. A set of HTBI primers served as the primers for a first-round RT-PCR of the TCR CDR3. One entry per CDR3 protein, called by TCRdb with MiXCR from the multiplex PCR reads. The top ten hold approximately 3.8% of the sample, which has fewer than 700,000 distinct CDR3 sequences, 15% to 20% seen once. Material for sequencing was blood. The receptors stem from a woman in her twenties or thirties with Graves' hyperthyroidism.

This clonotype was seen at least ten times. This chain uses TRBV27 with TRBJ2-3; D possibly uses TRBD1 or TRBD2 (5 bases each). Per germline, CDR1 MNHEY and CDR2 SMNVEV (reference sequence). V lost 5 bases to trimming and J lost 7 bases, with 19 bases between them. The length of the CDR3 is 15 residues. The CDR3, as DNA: TGTGCCAGCAGTCCAACCGGGCCGAGGGGAAATACGCAGTATTTT. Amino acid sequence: CASSPTGPRGNTQYF.

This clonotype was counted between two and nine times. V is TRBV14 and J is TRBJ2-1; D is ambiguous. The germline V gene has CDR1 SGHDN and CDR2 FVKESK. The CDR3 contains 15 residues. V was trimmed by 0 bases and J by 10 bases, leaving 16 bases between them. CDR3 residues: CASSQDGQVTGEQFF. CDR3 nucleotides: TGTGCCAGCAGCCAAGACGGTCAGGTGACGGGCGAGCAGTTCTTC.

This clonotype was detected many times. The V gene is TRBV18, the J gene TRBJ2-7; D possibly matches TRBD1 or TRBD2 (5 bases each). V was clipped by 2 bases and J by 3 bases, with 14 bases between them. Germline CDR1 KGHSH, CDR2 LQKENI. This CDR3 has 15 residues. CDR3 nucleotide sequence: TGTGCCAGCTCACCATCTGGGCAGGGAGACTACGAGCAGTACTTC. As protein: CASSPSGQGDYEQYF.

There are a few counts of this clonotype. CDR3 in DNA: TGTGCCAGCAGTTCGGGACTCTCCCTTAATGGCGAGCAGTACTTC. Translating gives CASSSGLSLNGEQYF. The gene calls are TRBV27 and TRBJ2-7; maybe TRBD2 (6 bases). V lost 4 bases, J lost 6 bases, and 19 bases lay in between. The CDR3 runs 15 residues. CDR1 and CDR2 (germline): MNHEY, SMNVEV (reference sequence).

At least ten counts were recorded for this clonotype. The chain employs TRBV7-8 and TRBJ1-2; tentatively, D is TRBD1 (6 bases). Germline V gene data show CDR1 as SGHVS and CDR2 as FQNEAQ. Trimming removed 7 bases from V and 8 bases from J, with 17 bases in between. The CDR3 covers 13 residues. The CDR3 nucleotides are TGTGCCAGCACGAAGAAACAGGGATCCGGCTACACCTTC. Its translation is CASTKKQGSGYTF.

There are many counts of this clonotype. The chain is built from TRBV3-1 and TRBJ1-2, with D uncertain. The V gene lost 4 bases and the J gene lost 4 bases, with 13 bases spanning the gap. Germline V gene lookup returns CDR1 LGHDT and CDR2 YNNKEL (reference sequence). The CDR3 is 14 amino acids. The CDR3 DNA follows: TGTGCCAGCAGCCCTGTAGGCACATTCTATGGCTACACCTTC. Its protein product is CASSPVGTFYGYTF.